The rows below give T cell receptor beta chains drawn from one sample of a study of T cell repertoires in cytomegalovirus infection. TCRdb independently ran MiXCR on the reads; one entry per CDR3 protein. The sample lists around 630,000 distinct CDR3 sequences; roughly 24% were seen once. Sequenced sample: CD8+ T cells from PBMCs. The receptors here all came from a human donor in good health (CMV status not recorded). Some clones in this sample may be carry-over from other donors' samples. The CDR3 runs from the conserved cysteine through the conserved F or W. The order of the fields is J gene, D gene, clone size, V gene, CDR3 protein, CDR3 DNA. D genes are given only for firm matches. Expanded clones are given a class, and other clones once, few, many or no size at all.

j_call: TRBJ1-2; d_call: NA; clone_size: many; v_call: TRBV7-7; cdr3_aa: CASSSGDISFGYTF; cdr3_nt: TGTGCTAGCAGTTCCGGAGACATTTCGTTTGGCTACACCTTC
j_call: TRBJ2-7; d_call: NA; clone_size: many; v_call: TRBV7-9; cdr3_aa: CASSTRGGVDNEQYF; cdr3_nt: TGTGCCAGCAGCACCCGGGGCGGGGTCGATAACGAGCAGTACTTC
j_call: TRBJ1-1; d_call: NA; clone_size: NA; v_call: TRBV25-1; cdr3_aa: CASSDYGKSPRAEAFF; cdr3_nt: TGTGCCAGCAGTGATTACGGAAAATCCCCGAGGGCTGAAGCTTTCTTT
j_call: TRBJ1-1; d_call: NA; clone_size: many; v_call: TRBV29-1; cdr3_aa: CSVGGGGEAFF; cdr3_nt: TGCAGCGTTGGGGGCGGGGGTGAAGCTTTCTTT
j_call: TRBJ2-5; d_call: TRBD1; clone_size: few; v_call: TRBV19; cdr3_aa: CASSIVPGGAETQYF; cdr3_nt: TGTGCCAGTAGTATAGTTCCAGGGGGCGCGGAGACCCAGTACTTC
j_call: TRBJ1-2; d_call: NA; clone_size: few; v_call: TRBV7-4; cdr3_aa: CASSLQKQDNYGYTF; cdr3_nt: TGTGCCAGCAGCTTACAGAAACAGGATAACTATGGCTACACCTTC
j_call: TRBJ2-5; d_call: TRBD2; clone_size: NA; v_call: TRBV20-1; cdr3_aa: CSARDRGGVETQYF; cdr3_nt: TGCAGTGCTAGAGACCGGGGGGGCGTCGAGACCCAGTACTTC
j_call: TRBJ1-4; d_call: NA; clone_size: few; v_call: TRBV6-2/TRBV6-3; cdr3_aa: CASYKNEKLFF; cdr3_nt: TGTGCCAGCTACAAGAATGAAAAACTGTTTTTT
j_call: TRBJ2-7; d_call: NA; clone_size: NA; v_call: TRBV13; cdr3_aa: CASTHQGGEQYF; cdr3_nt: TGTGCCAGCACCCACCAGGGTGGCGAGCAGTACTTC
j_call: TRBJ1-2; d_call: NA; clone_size: few; v_call: TRBV6-6; cdr3_aa: CASSYSRPSSNGYTF; cdr3_nt: TGTGCCAGCAGTTACTCGAGACCCAGTTCTAACGGCTACACCTTC
j_call: TRBJ1-5; d_call: NA; clone_size: few; v_call: TRBV7-9; cdr3_aa: CASSLASSRNQPQHF; cdr3_nt: TGTGCCAGCAGCTTAGCGAGCAGCCGCAATCAGCCCCAGCATTTT
j_call: TRBJ2-2; d_call: NA; clone_size: few; v_call: TRBV29-1; cdr3_aa: CSVEDRANTGELFF; cdr3_nt: TGCAGCGTTGAAGACAGAGCGAACACCGGGGAGCTGTTTTTT
j_call: TRBJ2-2; d_call: NA; clone_size: many; v_call: TRBV12-3/TRBV12-4; cdr3_aa: CASTGQPNTGELFF; cdr3_nt: TGTGCCAGCACAGGACAGCCAAACACCGGGGAGCTGTTTTTT
j_call: TRBJ2-1; d_call: TRBD2; clone_size: many; v_call: TRBV7-8; cdr3_aa: CASSFERGAYNEQFF; cdr3_nt: TGTGCCAGCAGTTTTGAACGGGGGGCCTACAATGAGCAGTTCTTC
j_call: TRBJ2-3; d_call: NA; clone_size: many; v_call: TRBV29-1; cdr3_aa: CSGLLDTQYF; cdr3_nt: TGCAGCGGACTTTTAGATACGCAGTATTTT
j_call: TRBJ2-7; d_call: TRBD2; clone_size: NA; v_call: TRBV5-6; cdr3_aa: CASSGTSGGIYEQYF; cdr3_nt: TGTGCCAGCAGCGGAACTAGCGGGGGAATCTACGAGCAGTACTTC
j_call: TRBJ2-1; d_call: TRBD1; clone_size: few; v_call: TRBV20-1; cdr3_aa: CSARGGTGSDNEQFF; cdr3_nt: TGCAGTGCTAGAGGAGGGACAGGGTCGGATAATGAGCAGTTCTTC
j_call: TRBJ2-2; d_call: NA; clone_size: NA; v_call: TRBV18; cdr3_aa: CASSVADLNTGELFF; cdr3_nt: TGTGCCAGCTCGGTGGCAGACCTCAACACCGGGGAGCTGTTTTTT
j_call: TRBJ2-2; d_call: NA; clone_size: NA; v_call: TRBV19; cdr3_aa: CASRLRVLGTGELFF; cdr3_nt: TGTGCCAGTAGACTCCGTGTACTGGGCACCGGGGAGCTGTTTTTT
j_call: TRBJ2-1; d_call: TRBD2; clone_size: NA; v_call: TRBV2; cdr3_aa: CVSALTSGGPNEQFF; cdr3_nt: TGTGTCAGCGCCCTGACTAGCGGGGGTCCTAATGAGCAGTTCTTC
j_call: TRBJ2-4; d_call: TRBD2; clone_size: NA; v_call: TRBV13; cdr3_aa: CASSPAERGAKNIQYF; cdr3_nt: TGTGCCAGCAGCCCCGCGGAGCGGGGGGCCAAAAACATTCAGTACTTC
j_call: TRBJ1-5; d_call: TRBD1; clone_size: many; v_call: TRBV7-8; cdr3_aa: CASSLTQGALNQPQHF; cdr3_nt: TGTGCCAGCAGCTTAACCCAGGGGGCCCTCAATCAGCCCCAGCATTTT
j_call: TRBJ2-1; d_call: NA; clone_size: many; v_call: TRBV7-2; cdr3_aa: CASSPLEGAPYNEQFF; cdr3_nt: TGTGCCAGCAGCCCCCTGGAGGGGGCCCCCTACAATGAGCAGTTCTTC
j_call: TRBJ1-1; d_call: TRBD1; clone_size: NA; v_call: TRBV20-1; cdr3_aa: CSARPGTGWNTEAFF; cdr3_nt: TGCAGTGCTAGACCGGGGACAGGGTGGAACACTGAAGCTTTCTTT
j_call: TRBJ1-2; d_call: NA; clone_size: NA; v_call: TRBV5-6; cdr3_aa: CASSPTDYYGYTF; cdr3_nt: TGTGCCAGCAGCCCGACAGATTACTATGGCTACACCTTC
j_call: TRBJ2-5; d_call: NA; clone_size: many; v_call: TRBV7-9; cdr3_aa: CASSPGHALETQYF; cdr3_nt: TGTGCCAGCAGCCCGGGACACGCATTAGAGACCCAGTACTTC
j_call: TRBJ2-2; d_call: TRBD2; clone_size: many; v_call: TRBV7-9; cdr3_aa: CASSLGLAGGTGELFF; cdr3_nt: TGTGCCAGCAGCCTTGGACTAGCGGGGGGCACCGGGGAGCTGTTTTTT
j_call: TRBJ1-6; d_call: TRBD1; clone_size: few; v_call: TRBV28; cdr3_aa: CASISPRGGNSPLHF; cdr3_nt: TGTGCCAGCATATCACCCAGGGGGGGAAATTCACCCCTCCACTTT
j_call: TRBJ2-5; d_call: TRBD1; clone_size: many; v_call: TRBV11-1; cdr3_aa: CASSSGTGGLETQYF; cdr3_nt: TGTGCCAGCAGCTCCGGGACAGGGGGACTAGAGACCCAGTACTTC
j_call: TRBJ2-1; d_call: TRBD2; clone_size: few; v_call: TRBV20-1; cdr3_aa: CSASPSGGPREEGNEQFF; cdr3_nt: TGCAGTGCATCCCCTAGCGGGGGCCCTAGGGAGGAAGGCAATGAGCAGTTCTTC
j_call: TRBJ1-1; d_call: NA; clone_size: NA; v_call: TRBV7-2; cdr3_aa: CASSLELRGWDTEAFF; cdr3_nt: TGTGCCAGCAGTTTGGAGCTTAGGGGTTGGGACACTGAAGCTTTCTTT
j_call: TRBJ1-2; d_call: NA; clone_size: many; v_call: TRBV7-9; cdr3_aa: CASSLSRDIGYGYTF; cdr3_nt: TGTGCCAGCAGCTTAAGCCGGGATATAGGCTATGGCTACACCTTC
j_call: TRBJ2-2; d_call: NA; clone_size: NA; v_call: TRBV7-6; cdr3_aa: CASSPPGRTNTGELFF; cdr3_nt: TGTGCCAGCAGCCCGCCGGGGCGAACGAACACCGGGGAGCTGTTTTTT
j_call: TRBJ2-1; d_call: TRBD2; clone_size: NA; v_call: TRBV5-4; cdr3_aa: CASSFERGVSSYNEQFF; cdr3_nt: TGTGCCAGCAGCTTTGAGCGGGGGGTGAGCTCCTACAATGAGCAGTTCTTC
j_call: TRBJ2-1; d_call: NA; clone_size: NA; v_call: TRBV3-1; cdr3_aa: CASSQDGSGYNEQFF; cdr3_nt: TGTGCCAGCAGCCAAGACGGGTCAGGATACAATGAGCAGTTCTTC
j_call: TRBJ2-5; d_call: TRBD2; clone_size: NA; v_call: TRBV5-4; cdr3_aa: CASSSAPAGAGETQYF; cdr3_nt: TGTGCCAGCAGCTCCGCCCCAGCGGGGGCCGGAGAGACCCAGTACTTC
j_call: TRBJ1-6; d_call: NA; clone_size: NA; v_call: TRBV27; cdr3_aa: CASSTILDGPNSPLHF; cdr3_nt: TGTGCCAGCAGTACAATCCTCGACGGCCCTAATTCACCCCTCCACTTT
j_call: TRBJ2-1; d_call: NA; clone_size: many; v_call: TRBV28; cdr3_aa: CASSLGRGDEQFF; cdr3_nt: TGTGCCAGCAGCTTAGGACGTGGGGATGAGCAGTTCTTC
j_call: TRBJ1-1; d_call: NA; clone_size: NA; v_call: TRBV6-2/TRBV6-3; cdr3_aa: CASRWSGSRTEAFF; cdr3_nt: TGTGCCAGCAGGTGGAGCGGCAGCCGCACTGAAGCTTTCTTT
j_call: TRBJ2-1; d_call: NA; clone_size: NA; v_call: TRBV6-1; cdr3_aa: CASSESGRNLYNEQFF; cdr3_nt: TGTGCCAGCAGTGAATCAGGGAGAAACCTCTACAATGAGCAGTTCTTC
j_call: TRBJ2-7; d_call: TRBD1; clone_size: NA; v_call: TRBV19; cdr3_aa: CVSAARDSLSYEQYF; cdr3_nt: TGTGTCAGTGCCGCCCGGGACAGTCTCTCCTACGAGCAGTACTTC
j_call: TRBJ2-1; d_call: TRBD1; clone_size: many; v_call: TRBV7-9; cdr3_aa: CASSPRQGLSYNEQFF; cdr3_nt: TGTGCCAGCAGCCCCCGACAGGGCCTCTCCTACAATGAGCAGTTCTTC
j_call: TRBJ2-3; d_call: TRBD1; clone_size: few; v_call: TRBV20-1; cdr3_aa: CSATDRGYGTDTQYF; cdr3_nt: TGCAGTGCTACGGACAGGGGATATGGCACAGATACGCAGTATTTT
j_call: TRBJ2-2; d_call: TRBD1; clone_size: few; v_call: TRBV12-5; cdr3_aa: CASGFSTDRGSTGELFF; cdr3_nt: TGTGCTAGTGGTTTTTCCACCGACAGGGGATCTACCGGGGAGCTGTTTTTT
j_call: TRBJ2-2; d_call: NA; clone_size: NA; v_call: TRBV6-5; cdr3_aa: CASSYPATGTNTGELFF; cdr3_nt: TGTGCCAGCAGTTACCCCGCGACAGGAACGAACACCGGGGAGCTGTTTTTT
j_call: TRBJ2-7; d_call: TRBD1; clone_size: NA; v_call: TRBV27; cdr3_aa: CASRPGQGARFYEQYF; cdr3_nt: TGTGCCAGCAGACCGGGACAGGGGGCCCGATTCTACGAGCAGTACTTC
j_call: TRBJ2-1; d_call: NA; clone_size: NA; v_call: TRBV10-3; cdr3_aa: CAISESRGGYNEQFF; cdr3_nt: TGTGCCATCAGTGAGAGCAGGGGGGGGTACAATGAGCAGTTCTTC
j_call: TRBJ2-2; d_call: NA; clone_size: few; v_call: TRBV12-3/TRBV12-4; cdr3_aa: CASRVAPGTLYSNTGELFF; cdr3_nt: TGTGCCAGCAGAGTTGCCCCCGGGACACTCTATTCGAACACCGGGGAGCTGTTTTTT
j_call: TRBJ2-3; d_call: TRBD2; clone_size: many; v_call: TRBV7-2; cdr3_aa: CASSLELGGGPTDTQYF; cdr3_nt: TGTGCCAGCAGCTTAGAACTCGGCGGGGGTCCCACAGATACGCAGTATTTT